The 32 T cell receptor beta chains reported below all come from one sample, sequenced in a study of cytomegalovirus exposure and HLA in healthy donors. PCR amplification relied on 60 Vbeta primers (plus 13 Jbeta primers). Generated by immunoSEQ multiplex PCR, the TCRdb table keeps only in-frame clones and is missing some. The data show more than 55,000 clones, around 83% seen once. The sample consisted of PBMCs. The receptors were gathered from a human donor in good health.

This chain uses TRBV9 with TRBJ2-2; 12 bases are shared with TRBD2. V was pared by 2 bases and J by 4 bases, with 6 bases of the junction left unmatched. The CDR3 runs 17 residues. Germline CDR1 is SGDLS and CDR2 is YYNGEE. The CDR3 nucleotides are TGTGCCAGCAGCGTTCTAGCGGGAGGGCCGGGCACCGGGGAGCTGTTTTTT. Residues: CASSVLAGGPGTGELFF.

V is TRBV7-9 and J is TRBJ2-1, with D maybe TRBD1 (6 bases). From germline, CDR1 is SEHNR and CDR2 FQNEAQ (reference sequence). V shed 4 bases and J shed 8 bases, with 9 bases lying between them. The CDR3 loop spans 12 amino acids. DNA for the CDR3: TGTGCCAGCAGCTCAAACAGGGATGAGCAGTTCTTC. Translated, it gives CASSSNRDEQFF. Full variable domain (rest looked up from reference TRBV7-9 and TRBJ2-1): DTGVSQNPRHKITKRGQNVTFRCDPISEHNRLYWYRQTLGQGPEFLTYFQNEAQLEKSRLLSDRFSAERPKGSFSTLEIQRTEQGDSAMYLCASSSNRDEQFFGPGTRLTVL.

This rearrangement joins TRBV4-2 to TRBJ2-2, with 10 nucleotides matching TRBD2. The CDR3 has 18 residues. The V gene end was trimmed by 5 bases and the J gene end by 6 bases; junction bases not matched to a gene: 15. In germline, CDR1 is LGHNA, CDR2 YNFKEQ. The CDR3 DNA reads as TGTGCCAGCAGCTTAGGGAGCTTAGCGGGGGGTTCTTCCGGGGAGCTGTTTTTT. Amino acids: CASSLGSLAGGSSGELFF.

A note on this clone: The junction differs from germline at one of its ends, possibly a read error. The chain is built from TRBV7-9 and TRBJ2-6; D gene ambiguous. This CDR3 is built from 18 residues. Per germline, CDR1 SEHNR and CDR2 FQNEAQ (reference sequence). Here the CDR3 DNA reads TGTTCCAGCAGCTTAGATCGTAAAAGCTCCTCTGGGGCCAACGTCCTGACTTTC. Amino acids: CSSSLDRKSSSGANVLTF.

This clone was seen once. Relative to the germline gene, one junction end is altered; a read error may explain this. This chain connects TRBV7-9 to TRBJ2-7; no firm D call. Germline CDR1 is SEHNR and CDR2 is FQNEAQ (reference sequence). CDR3 size: 14 residues. This CDR3 reads CSSSLSHGNYEQYF. DNA for the CDR3: TGTTCCAGCAGCTTATCCCACGGTAACTACGAGCAGTACTTC.

This clone was seen only once. The rearrangement joins TRBV7-9 to TRBJ2-7; D is perhaps TRBD2 (6 bases). The CDR3 runs 15 residues. V was shortened by 4 bases and J by 3 bases, with 16 bases between the two germline ends. CDR1 SEHNR and CDR2 FQNEAQ come from the germline V gene (reference sequence). The CDR3 here is CASSYGDWGDYEQYF. Here the CDR3 DNA reads TGTGCCAGCAGCTATGGGGATTGGGGGGACTACGAGCAGTACTTC.

The chain employs TRBV7-3 and TRBJ2-2; D remains unclear. Germline V gives CDR1 SGHTA, CDR2 FQGTGA. The V end lost 5 bases, the J end lost 11 bases, and 12 bases lay between the germline ends. The CDR3 extends over 12 amino acids. CDR3 coding DNA: TGTGCCAGCAGCGCCTCCCGGAGCGAGCTGTTTTTT. Protein product: CASSASRSELFF.

The V gene is TRBV29-1, the J gene TRBJ2-1; the match to TRBD1 covers 7 bases. The CDR3 runs to 13 residues. V dropped 2 bases and J dropped 8; count of bases not matched to a gene: 6. CDR1 SQVTM and CDR2 ANQGSEA come from the germline V gene. For the CDR3, the DNA is TGCAGCGTTGAACAGGGGGTTGTATATGAGCAGTTCTTC. Amino acids: CSVEQGVVYEQFF.

There are a few counts of this clone. The rearrangement links TRBV6-4 to TRBJ2-2; D is possibly TRBD2 (6 bases). V was shortened by 5 bases and J by 5 bases, with 9 bases between the two germline ends. Per the germline V gene, CDR1 is MRHNA and CDR2 is SNTAGT. The CDR3 spans 13 residues. This CDR3 is CASSSSGTGELFF. CDR3 DNA sequence: TGTGCCAGCAGTTCGAGCGGGACCGGGGAGCTGTTTTTT.

On this clone itself: At one boundary the junction diverges from the germline segment, which might be a read error. This rearrangement joins TRBV6-5 to TRBJ2-3; tentatively, D is TRBD1 (6 bases). Germline CDR1 is MNHEY and CDR2 is SVGAGI. The CDR3 consists of 15 residues. Here the CDR3 reads CSSSYPGAGSDTQYF. CDR3 DNA: TGTTCCAGCAGTTACCCAGGGGCCGGTTCAGATACGCAGTATTTT.

The CDR3 here is CASSVGGGDTIYF. The CDR3 coding sequence is TGTGCCAGCAGCGTAGGGGGGGGCGACACCATATATTTT. The rearrangement links TRBV9 to TRBJ1-3, with D possibly being TRBD1 (6 bases). This CDR3 region has 13 residues. V lost 0 bases to trimming and J lost 8 bases, with 9 bases between them. Germline V gene lookup returns CDR1 SGDLS and CDR2 YYNGEE.

The chain combines TRBV7-9 with TRBJ1-1; TRBD1 agrees at 8 bases. Germline-derived CDR1 and CDR2 are SEHNR and FQNEAQ (reference sequence). This CDR3 is 15 amino acids long. Trimming at V came to 2 bases and at J to 2 bases, leaving 4 bases not matched to a gene. The CDR3: CASSLLGQANTEAFF. The CDR3 DNA sequence: TGTGCCAGCAGCTTACTGGGACAGGCCAACACTGAAGCTTTCTTT.

A remark on this clone: A read error may account for a junction end that differs from germline. The chain uses TRBV7-9 and TRBJ1-4, with D possibly matching TRBD1 (5 bases). This CDR3 is 15 amino acids long. CDR1 SEHNR and CDR2 FQNEAQ come from the germline V gene (reference sequence). The CDR3 nucleotides are TGTTCCAGCAGCACAGGCAGGCCGGCTAATGAAAAACTGTTTTTT. The encoded protein is CSSSTGRPANEKLFF. The whole variable domain, filled in from reference TRBV7-9 and TRBJ1-4, reads DTGVSQNPRHKITKRGQNVTFRCDPISEHNRLYWYRQTLGQGPEFLTYFQNEAQLEKSRLLSDRFSAERPKGSFSTLEIQRTEQGDSAMYLCSSSTGRPANEKLFFGSGTQLSVL.

The chain recombines TRBV30 with TRBJ1-1, with 7 positions matching TRBD1. This CDR3 has 18 residues. The J segment lost 2 bases and the V segment lost 3 bases, leaving 18 bases of the junction unmatched. The germline V gene encodes CDR1 GTSNPN and CDR2 SVGIG (reference sequence). The CDR3 spells CAWSGNGQGDISNTEAFF. DNA for the CDR3: TGTGCCTGGAGCGGCAATGGGCAGGGGGATATTTCTAACACTGAAGCTTTCTTT. Full variable domain (remainder filled in from reference TRBV30 and TRBJ1-1): SQTIHQWPATLVQPVGSPLSLECTVEGTSNPNLYWYRQAAGRGLQLLFYSVGIGQISSEVPQNLSASRPQDRQFILSSKKLLLSDSGFYLCAWSGNGQGDISNTEAFFGQGTRLTVV.

This sequence joins TRBV18 and TRBJ1-2; tentatively, D is TRBD1 (5 bases). Trimming stripped 3 bases from V and 4 bases from J, with 15 bases between. The CDR3 covers 15 residues. Germline loops: CDR1 KGHSH, CDR2 LQKENI. The CDR3 loop is CASSPSQGGFYGYTF. The CDR3, as DNA: TGTGCCAGCTCACCCTCGCAGGGTGGGTTCTATGGCTACACCTTC.

The chain has TRBV19 and TRBJ2-1; 9 bases are a match to TRBD1. The CDR3 consists of 14 residues. V lost 8 bases, J lost 5 bases, and 7 bases stayed unmatched. Germline CDR1 and CDR2: LNHDA and SQIVND (reference sequence). As DNA, the CDR3 is TGTGCCAGTTACCCGGGACAGGGACACAATGAGCAGTTCTTC. Its protein is CASYPGQGHNEQFF.

The chain links TRBV7-9 to TRBJ2-3; 8 positions agree with TRBD2. The CDR3 sequence is 16 residues long. Losses at the gene ends were 2 bases for V and 2 bases for J; bases not matched to a gene: 6. Germline V gene sequence: CDR1 SEHNR, CDR2 FQNEAQ (reference sequence). The DNA for the CDR3 is TGTGCCAGCAGCTTATTAATTAGCGGGGACACAGATACGCAGTATTTT. This translates into CASSLLISGDTDTQYF.

J is TRBJ1-1 and V is TRBV5-5; tentatively, D is TRBD1 (6 bases). With 2 bases removed from V and 4 bases from J, the gap between germline ends came to 12 bases. The CDR3 is 14 residues long. Germline CDR1 and CDR2: SGHKS and YYEKEE (reference sequence). CDR3 bases: TGTGCCAGCAGCTTACACACAGGGATCACTGAAGCTTTCTTT. Its protein product is CASSLHTGITEAFF.

The V gene is TRBV7-2, the J gene TRBJ1-6; tentatively, D is TRBD1 (6 bases). The CDR3 runs 15 residues. The germline V and J ends were trimmed by 1 base and 7 bases, with 11 bases remaining between them. Germline CDR1 reads SGHTA; CDR2 reads FQGNSA. The CDR3 DNA is TGTGCCAGCAGCTTAGAATTTACAGGGAATTCACCCCTCCACTTT. The encoded protein is CASSLEFTGNSPLHF.

This clone was seen just once. The V call is TRBV4-1, the J call TRBJ1-2; 10 bases line up with TRBD1. This CDR3 region has 18 residues. V lost 0 bases and J lost 5; bases outside the gene matches: 12. The germline V gene has CDR1 MGHRA and CDR2 YSYEKL. The CDR3, as DNA: TGCGCCAGCAGCCAAGATCCATCCAAGTGGGACAGGGGATATGGCTACACCTTC. Translating it yields CASSQDPSKWDRGYGYTF.

This rearrangement joins TRBV19 to TRBJ1-1, with D tentatively TRBD1 (6 bases). The CDR3 has 14 residues. Germline lookup yields CDR1 LNHDA and CDR2 SQIVND (reference sequence). The ends were cut back, 2 bases at V and 0 bases at J, with 7 bases in the middle. This chain's CDR3 is CASSISGVNTEAFF. The CDR3 DNA is TGTGCCAGTAGTATATCAGGGGTGAACACTGAAGCTTTCTTT. The variable domain in full, with the rest retrieved from reference TRBV19 and TRBJ1-1, is DGGITQSPKYLFRKEGQNVTLSCEQNLNHDAMYWYRQDPGQGLRLIYYSQIVNDFQKGDIAEGYSVSREKKESFPLTVTSAQKNPTAFYLCASSISGVNTEAFFGQGTRLTVV.

V gene TRBV4-3 combines with J gene TRBJ2-7, with 12 bases lining up with TRBD2. Germline assignment: CDR1 LGHNA and CDR2 YSLEER. The CDR3 runs 17 residues. Trimming cost V 0 bases and J 6 bases; bases outside gene matches: 9. In DNA, the CDR3 is TGCGCCAGCAGCCAAGATTATCGACTAGCGGGAGAACGCGAGCAGTACTTC. Protein product: CASSQDYRLAGEREQYF.

The gene calls are TRBV19 and TRBJ1-6; no firm D call. The germline V gene has CDR1 LNHDA and CDR2 SQIVND (reference sequence). This CDR3 spans 15 amino acids. V was cut by 6 bases and J by 6 bases, with 15 bases left in between. CDR3 region: CASSPSIPGNSPLHF. CDR3 nucleotide sequence: TGTGCCAGTAGCCCGTCGATCCCCGGTAATTCACCCCTCCACTTT.

V usage is TRBV30 and J usage is TRBJ1-1, with TRBD1 matching 10 bases. The CDR3 covers 14 residues. Trimming took 8 bases from V and 3 from J; bases not matched to a gene: 9. In germline, CDR1 is GTSNPN, CDR2 SVGIG (reference sequence). CDR3 protein: CALDRGREDTEAFF. The CDR3, as DNA: TGTGCCCTAGACAGGGGGCGTGAGGACACTGAAGCTTTCTTT.

V is TRBV7-9 and J is TRBJ1-1; TRBD1 matches 12 bases. CDR1 SEHNR and CDR2 FQNEAQ come from the germline V gene (reference sequence). This CDR3 has 16 amino acids. J was trimmed by 5 bases and V by 2 bases; bases with no gene match: 6. CDR3 coding DNA: TGTGCCAGCAGCTTAAGGGACAGGGGGCTTCGAACTGAAGCTTTCTTT. It yields the protein CASSLRDRGLRTEAFF.

This clone was seen a handful of times. This sequence joins TRBV28 and TRBJ2-3; 10 bases map to TRBD1. J lost 2 bases, V lost 8 bases, and 4 bases had no gene match. The V gene's germline CDR1 is MDHEN and CDR2 SYDVKM. This CDR3 region has 14 residues. In nucleotides, the CDR3 is TGTGCCAGCGGGGGACAGGGGCTCACAGATACGCAGTATTTT. Translated: CASGGQGLTDTQYF.

The V and J genes are TRBV7-8 and TRBJ2-1, with 8 bases lining up with TRBD2. V was clipped by 1 base and J by 4 bases; unmatched bases: 6. The V gene's germline CDR1 is SGHVS and CDR2 FQNEAQ. The CDR3 has 16 residues. The CDR3 spells CASSLVSGREYNEQFF. In DNA form, the CDR3 reads TGTGCCAGCAGCTTAGTGAGCGGGAGAGAGTACAATGAGCAGTTCTTC.

The chain uses TRBV6-6 and TRBJ2-1, with D perhaps TRBD2 (6 bases). Germline V gene data show CDR1 as MNHNY and CDR2 as SVGAGI (reference sequence). Trimming stripped 5 bases from V and 4 bases from J, with 15 bases between. The CDR3 contains 15 residues. The CDR3 DNA reads as TGTGCCAGCAGTCGTTTAGCGGTTCTATACAATGAGCAGTTCTTC. Translating gives CASSRLAVLYNEQFF.

This clone was detected once. The chain links TRBV6-1 to TRBJ2-1, with 11 bases aligning to TRBD2. CDR1 is MNHNS, CDR2 SASEGT, per germline. The trim removed 10 bases at V and 7 bases at J, leaving 9 bases unmatched. The CDR3 runs 14 residues. This CDR3 is CAILSGGAVNEQFF. The CDR3 bases are TGTGCCATCCTTAGCGGGGGGGCGGTAAATGAGCAGTTCTTC.

This chain joins TRBV5-1 and TRBJ2-5, with TRBD1 identical over 7 bases. This CDR3 contains 13 residues. Germline loops: CDR1 SGHRS, CDR2 YFSETQ. After removal of 4 bases from V and 5 bases from J, the junction contained 5 bases not matched to a gene. CDR3 loop: CASSHTGDETQYF. Here the CDR3 DNA reads TGCGCCAGCAGCCACACAGGGGACGAGACCCAGTACTTC.

In this sample, this clone turned up a few times. V gene TRBV6-5 combines with J gene TRBJ2-1; TRBD2 matches 13 bases. This CDR3 is built from 15 residues. J lost 6 bases, V lost 2 bases, and 1 base had no gene match. CDR1 is MNHEY and CDR2 is SVGAGI in the germline V gene. CDR3 in amino acids: CASSYGTSGANEQFF. The DNA of the CDR3 is TGTGCCAGCAGTTACGGGACTAGCGGGGCCAATGAGCAGTTCTTC.

The chain has TRBV7-2 and TRBJ2-3; D perhaps matches TRBD1 (6 bases). This CDR3 region has 16 residues. Trimming shortened V by 3 bases and J by 1 base, and 14 bases separated the two germline ends. The germline V gene has CDR1 SGHTA and CDR2 FQGNSA. As DNA, the CDR3 is TGTGCCAGCAGCTTGCCTTGGGGGCGCGGCACAGATACGCAGTATTTT. Its protein is CASSLPWGRGTDTQYF. Together with reference TRBV7-2 and TRBJ2-3, the CDR3 gives the full variable domain: GAGVSQSPSNKVTEKGKDVELRCDPISGHTALYWYRQSLGQGLEFLIYFQGNSAPDKSGLPSDRFSAERTGGSVSTLTIQRTQQEDSAVYLCASSLPWGRGTDTQYFGPGTRLTVL.